This T cell receptor (beta chain) emerged from a study of T cell repertoires in cytomegalovirus infection. This CDR3 contains 16 residues. The V gene lost 8 bases and the J gene lost 4 bases, with 23 bases spanning the gap. Per the germline V gene, CDR1 is LGHNA and CDR2 is YNFKEQ. TCRdb itself ran the reads through MiXCR, one entry per CDR3 protein. The table records fewer than 950,000 distinct CDR3 sequences, approximately 30% of them present only once. Worth noting for this clonotype: No antigen is known for it.

The gene calls are TRBV4-2 and TRBJ2-5; D is possibly TRBD1 (6 bases). This sequence originates from a human donor in good health (CMV status not recorded). Some clones in this sample may be carry-over from other donors' samples. The sample consisted of cultured CD8+ T cells from PBMCs, taken from culture after CMV antigen stimulation. The CDR3 sequence is CASGQESFKGVETQYF. The CDR3 bases are TGTGCCAGCGGTCAGGAGTCGTTCAAGGGGGTAGAGACCCAGTACTTC.